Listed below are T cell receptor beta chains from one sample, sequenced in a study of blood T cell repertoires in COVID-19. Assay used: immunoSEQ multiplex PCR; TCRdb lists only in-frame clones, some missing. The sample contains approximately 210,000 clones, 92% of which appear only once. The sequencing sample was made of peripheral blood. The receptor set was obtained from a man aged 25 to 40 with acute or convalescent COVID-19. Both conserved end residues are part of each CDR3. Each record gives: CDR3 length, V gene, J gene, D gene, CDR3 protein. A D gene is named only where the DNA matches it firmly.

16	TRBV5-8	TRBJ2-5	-	CASSSNSYEIQETQYF
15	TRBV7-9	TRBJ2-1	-	CASSSIATTGDEQFF
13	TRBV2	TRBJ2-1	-	CASSEQARYEQFF
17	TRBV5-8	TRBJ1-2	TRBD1	CASSSPGQGAPNYGYTF
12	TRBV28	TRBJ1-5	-	CASSLWSSPQHF
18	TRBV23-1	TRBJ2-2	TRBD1	CASSHPRTGARNTGELFF
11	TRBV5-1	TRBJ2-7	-	CASSLAGEQYF
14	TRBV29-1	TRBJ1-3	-	CSVEEGVGGNTIYF
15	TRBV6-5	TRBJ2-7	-	CASSPSAGFPYEQYF
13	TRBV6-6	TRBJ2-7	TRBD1	CATKPGQGYEQYF
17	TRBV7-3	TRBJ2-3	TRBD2	CASSFRVAGGGTDTQYF
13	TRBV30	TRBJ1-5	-	CAWNQGSNQPQHF
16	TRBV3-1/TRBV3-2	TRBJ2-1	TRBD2	CASSQDPSGGYNEQFF
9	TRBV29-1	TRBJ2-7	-	CSARPEQYF
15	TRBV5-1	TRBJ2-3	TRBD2	CASSFWTSGADTQYF
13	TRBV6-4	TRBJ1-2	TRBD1	CASSSGTALGYTF
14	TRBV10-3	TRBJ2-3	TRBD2	CAIEGGTSGSTQYF
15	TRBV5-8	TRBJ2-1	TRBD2	CASSWGGYSYNEQFF
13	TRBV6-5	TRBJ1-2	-	CASSREVAYGYTF
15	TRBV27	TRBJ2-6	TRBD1	CASKGQGSGANVLTF
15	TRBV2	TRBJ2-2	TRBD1	CASRRDGQGAGELFF
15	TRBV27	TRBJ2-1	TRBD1	CASSYSTGGHNEQFF
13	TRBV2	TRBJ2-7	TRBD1	CASETGTTYEQYF
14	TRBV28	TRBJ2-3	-	CASQDKAGTNTQYF
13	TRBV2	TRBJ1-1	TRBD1	CASSPTGQGEAFF